The clone carrying this TCR beta chain was found a few times. This record comes from a study of blood T cell repertoires in COVID-19. Assay used: immunoSEQ multiplex PCR; TCRdb lists only in-frame clones, some missing. The sample has under 150,000 clones, approximately 88% seen once. CDR1 is MGHDK and CDR2 is SYGVNS in the germline V gene. V lost 6 bases and J lost 7; bases outside the gene matches: 2. CDR3 length equals 13 residues. The receptor was derived from a man aged 40-49 years with acute COVID-19. The rearrangement links TRBV25-1 to TRBJ1-4, with 10 nucleotides matching TRBD1. The sample consisted of PBMCs or T cells enriched from blood (not recorded which). Here the CDR3 reads CASRGQGSEKLFF. As DNA, the CDR3 is TGTGCCAGCAGGGGACAGGGGAGTGAAAAACTGTTTTTT.